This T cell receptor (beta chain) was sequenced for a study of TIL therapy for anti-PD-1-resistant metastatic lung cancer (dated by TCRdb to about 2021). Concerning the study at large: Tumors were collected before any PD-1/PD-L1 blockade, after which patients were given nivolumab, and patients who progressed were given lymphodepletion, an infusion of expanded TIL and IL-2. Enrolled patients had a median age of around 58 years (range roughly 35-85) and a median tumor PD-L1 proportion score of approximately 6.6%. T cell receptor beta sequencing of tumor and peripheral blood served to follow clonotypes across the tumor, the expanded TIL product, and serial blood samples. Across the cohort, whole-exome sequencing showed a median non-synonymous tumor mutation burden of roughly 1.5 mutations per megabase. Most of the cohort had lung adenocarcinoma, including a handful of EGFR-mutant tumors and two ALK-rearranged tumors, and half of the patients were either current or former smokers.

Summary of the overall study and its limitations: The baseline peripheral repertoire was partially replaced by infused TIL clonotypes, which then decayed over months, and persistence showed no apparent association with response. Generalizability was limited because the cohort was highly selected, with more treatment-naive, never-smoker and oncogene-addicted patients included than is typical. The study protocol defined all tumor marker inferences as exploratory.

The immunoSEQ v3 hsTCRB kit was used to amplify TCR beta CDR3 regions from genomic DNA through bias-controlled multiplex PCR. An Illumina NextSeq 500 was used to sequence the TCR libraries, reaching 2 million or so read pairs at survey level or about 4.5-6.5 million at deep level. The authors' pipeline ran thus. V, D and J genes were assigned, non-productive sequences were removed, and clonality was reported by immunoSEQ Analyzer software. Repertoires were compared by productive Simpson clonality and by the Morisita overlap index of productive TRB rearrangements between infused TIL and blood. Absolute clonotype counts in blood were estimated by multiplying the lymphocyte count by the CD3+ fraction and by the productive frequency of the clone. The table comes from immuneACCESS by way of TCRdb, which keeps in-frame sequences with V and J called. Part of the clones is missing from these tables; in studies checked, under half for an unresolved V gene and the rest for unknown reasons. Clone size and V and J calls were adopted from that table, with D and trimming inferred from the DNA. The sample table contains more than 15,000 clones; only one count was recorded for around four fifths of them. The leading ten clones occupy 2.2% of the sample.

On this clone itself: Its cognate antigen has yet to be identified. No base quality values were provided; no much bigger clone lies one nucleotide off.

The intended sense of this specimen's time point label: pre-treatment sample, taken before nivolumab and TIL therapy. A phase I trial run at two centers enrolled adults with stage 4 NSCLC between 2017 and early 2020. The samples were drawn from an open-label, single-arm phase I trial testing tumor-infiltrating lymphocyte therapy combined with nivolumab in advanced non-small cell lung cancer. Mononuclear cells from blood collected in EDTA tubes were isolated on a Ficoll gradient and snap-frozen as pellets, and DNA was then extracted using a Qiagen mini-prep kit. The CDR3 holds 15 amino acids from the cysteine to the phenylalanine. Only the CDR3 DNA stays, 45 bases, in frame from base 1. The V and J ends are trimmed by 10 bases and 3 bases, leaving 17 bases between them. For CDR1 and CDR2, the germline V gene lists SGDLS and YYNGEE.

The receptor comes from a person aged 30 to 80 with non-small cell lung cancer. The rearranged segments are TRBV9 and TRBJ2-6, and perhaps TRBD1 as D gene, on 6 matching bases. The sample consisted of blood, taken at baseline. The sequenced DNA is TGTGCCTCAACCACCAGGGGCGGTGGGGCCAACGTCCTGACTTTC. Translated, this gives CASTTRGGGANVLTF.